This record covers a single T cell receptor beta chain. This sample is drawn from a study of cytomegalovirus exposure and HLA in healthy donors. 13 Jbeta primers and 60 Vbeta primers were used for the PCR. Sequencing used immunoSEQ multiplex PCR; TCRdb keeps in-frame clones, though not all of them. The sample carries fewer than 200,000 clones, 65% to 80% recorded once. With 5 bases clipped from V and 3 bases from J, the junction kept 4 bases outside the gene matches. CDR1 is LGHNT, CDR2 FRNRAP, per germline. The CDR3 loop spans 13 amino acids. The rearrangement joins TRBV12-5 to TRBJ2-7, with 7 bases identical to TRBD1. The sequenced material came from PBMCs. The TCR was taken from a female donor in good health and CMV-seronegative. CDR3 residues: CASGHWTGYEQYF. In nucleotides, the CDR3 is TGTGCTAGTGGTCACTGGACAGGCTACGAGCAGTACTTC.